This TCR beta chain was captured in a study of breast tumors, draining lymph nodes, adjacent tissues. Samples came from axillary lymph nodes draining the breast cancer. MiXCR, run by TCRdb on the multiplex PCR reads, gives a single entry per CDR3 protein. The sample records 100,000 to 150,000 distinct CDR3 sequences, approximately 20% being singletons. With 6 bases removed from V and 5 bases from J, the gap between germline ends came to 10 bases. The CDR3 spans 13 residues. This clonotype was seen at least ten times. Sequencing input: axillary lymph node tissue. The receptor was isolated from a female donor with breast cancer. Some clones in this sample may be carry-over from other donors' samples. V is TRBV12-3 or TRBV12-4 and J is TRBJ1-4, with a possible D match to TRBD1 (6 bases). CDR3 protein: CASRRTGNEKLFF. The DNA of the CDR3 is TGTGCCAGCAGGAGAACAGGGAATGAAAAACTGTTTTTT.